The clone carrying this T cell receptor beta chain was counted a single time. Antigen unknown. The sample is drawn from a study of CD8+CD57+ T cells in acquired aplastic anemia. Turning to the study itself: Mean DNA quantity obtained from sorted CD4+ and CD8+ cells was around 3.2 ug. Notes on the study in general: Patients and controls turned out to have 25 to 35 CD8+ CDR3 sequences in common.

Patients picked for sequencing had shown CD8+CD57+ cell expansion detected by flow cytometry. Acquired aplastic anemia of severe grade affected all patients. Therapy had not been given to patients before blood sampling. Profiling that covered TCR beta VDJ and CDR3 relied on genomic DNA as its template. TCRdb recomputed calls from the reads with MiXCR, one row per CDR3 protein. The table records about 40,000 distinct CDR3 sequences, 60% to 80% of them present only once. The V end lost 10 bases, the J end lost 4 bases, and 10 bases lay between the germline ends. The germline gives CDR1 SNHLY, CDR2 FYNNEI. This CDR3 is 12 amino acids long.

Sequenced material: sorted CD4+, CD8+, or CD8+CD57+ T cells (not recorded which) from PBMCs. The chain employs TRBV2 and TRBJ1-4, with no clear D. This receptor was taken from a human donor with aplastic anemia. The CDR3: CANGRGNEKLFF. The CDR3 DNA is TGTGCCAACGGGCGTGGTAATGAAAAACTGTTTTTT.